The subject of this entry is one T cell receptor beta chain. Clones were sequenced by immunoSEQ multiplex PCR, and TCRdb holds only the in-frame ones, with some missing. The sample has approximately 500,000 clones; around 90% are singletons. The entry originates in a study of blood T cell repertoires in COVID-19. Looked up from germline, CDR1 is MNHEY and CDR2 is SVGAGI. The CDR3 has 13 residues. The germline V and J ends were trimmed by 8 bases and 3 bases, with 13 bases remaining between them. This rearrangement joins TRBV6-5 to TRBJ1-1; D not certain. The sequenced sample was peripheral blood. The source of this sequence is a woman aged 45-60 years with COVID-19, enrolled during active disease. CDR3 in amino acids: CASHDARDTEAFF. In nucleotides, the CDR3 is TGTGCCAGCCACGACGCGAGGGACACTGAAGCTTTCTTT.